This T cell receptor (beta chain) was identified in a study of response to subunit inactivated influenza vaccine. Notes on the study in general: A suggestion made by the authors is that each seasonal influenza vaccination recruits few new T cells.

TCRdb redid the calling of the RT-PCR reads with MiXCR, one entry per CDR3 protein. The data hold under 950,000 distinct CDR3 sequences, with 21% observed a single time. This clonotype was seen a handful of times. The antigen remains unidentified. The J segment lost 3 bases and the V segment lost 6 bases, leaving 9 bases of the junction unmatched. The CDR3 contains 15 residues. Germline V gene data show CDR1 as ENHRY and CDR2 as SYGVKD. The sample was PBMCs from blood, taken 5 days after vaccination. V gene TRBV10-3 combines with J gene TRBJ2-3, with 7 bases fitting TRBD2. This receptor was identified in a man in his fifties who received an inactivated influenza vaccine. The CDR3 here is CAIRGGTTGTDTQYF. The CDR3, as DNA: TGTGCCATCAGGGGAGGGACGACTGGGACAGATACGCAGTATTTT.